This T cell receptor (beta chain) was found in a study of cytomegalovirus exposure and HLA in healthy donors. PCR amplification relied on 60 Vbeta primers (plus 13 Jbeta primers). Using immunoSEQ multiplex PCR, the repertoire was profiled, and TCRdb retains in-frame clones only, with some absent. The table has just over 95,000 clones, nearly 80% seen once. In the case of this clone: Its antigen is still unknown.

This CDR3 region has 18 residues. The V gene's germline CDR1 is GTSNPN and CDR2 SVGIG (reference sequence). Trimming cost V 3 bases and J 4 bases, with 25 bases left between them. Study-wide points: The authors reported that TCR beta sequences could predict HLA-A and HLA-B alleles. These predictions were accurate for most subjects in the first cohort. By a later analysis, the bulk of CMV-associated TCR beta chains appeared HLA-restricted.

Sequenced input: PBMCs. The source of this sequence is a woman aged 40 to 50 in good health and CMV-seropositive. V gene TRBV30 combines with J gene TRBJ1-3; D is possibly TRBD1 (5 bases). CDR3 region: CAWRSAGLRLDRGNTIYF. CDR3 DNA: TGTGCCTGGAGGAGTGCGGGACTTCGGCTGGATAGAGGAAACACCATATATTTT.